Shown below are 21 T cell receptor beta chains from a single sample sequenced in a study of T cell responses to AZD1222 COVID-19 vaccine. Clones were read by immunoSEQ multiplex PCR, and TCRdb kept only the in-frame ones, dropping some. This table has fewer than 150,000 clones, 75% to 95% appearing once. The input for sequencing was peripheral blood, taken on day 0 of AZD1222 vaccination. These receptors were obtained from an adult in good health.

The chain has TRBV5-1 and TRBJ1-1; 8 bases agree with TRBD1. Per the germline V gene, CDR1 is SGHRS and CDR2 is YFSETQ. Unmatched junction bases numbered 6, after V lost 3 bases and J lost 2 bases. This CDR3 contains 15 residues. The CDR3 region has the DNA TGCGCCAGCAGCTCCCCGACAGGGGACAACACTGAAGCTTTCTTT. Its translation is CASSSPTGDNTEAFF. Full variable domain (missing parts from reference TRBV5-1 and TRBJ1-1): KAGVTQTPRYLIKTRGQQVTLSCSPISGHRSVSWYQQTPGQGLQFLFEYFSETQRNKGNFPGRFSGRQFSNSRSEMNVSTLELGDSALYLCASSSPTGDNTEAFFGQGTRLTVV.

The rearrangement links TRBV5-4 to TRBJ2-7, with D possibly matching TRBD1 (6 bases). Trimming removed 1 base from V and 1 base from J, with 6 bases in between. CDR1 is SGHNT and CDR2 is YYREEE in the germline V gene (reference sequence). CDR3 size: 13 residues. The CDR3 nucleotides are TGTGCCAGCAGCTTGCAGGGGTCCTACGAGCAGTACTTC. This translates into CASSLQGSYEQYF.

This clone was seen more than once but under ten times. This chain joins TRBV27 and TRBJ2-7; 7 positions agree with TRBD1. The CDR3 sequence is 16 residues long. The V gene's germline CDR1 is MNHEY and CDR2 SMNVEV (reference sequence). The J segment lost 7 bases and the V segment lost 5 bases, leaving 17 bases of the junction unmatched. In nucleotides, the CDR3 is TGTGCCAGCAGTACTAACAGGGGTGGGGGAGTTGGGGAGCAGTACTTC. Translated, it gives CASSTNRGGGVGEQYF.

This chain uses TRBV4-3 with TRBJ2-7; the D gene could be TRBD1 or TRBD2 (5 bases each). The V and J ends lost 0 bases and 1 base respectively, with 22 bases between them. Germline V CDR1 and CDR2: LGHNA, YSLEER. The CDR3 has 19 residues. The CDR3 region is CASSQDAGTPQIGSYEQYF. As DNA, the CDR3 is TGCGCCAGCAGCCAAGACGCCGGGACCCCTCAAATCGGGTCCTACGAGCAGTACTTC.

The chain carries TRBV5-6 and TRBJ1-1; D remains ambiguous. The CDR3 is 14 residues long. V lost 0 bases, J lost 1 base, and 7 bases lay in between. Germline V gene lookup returns CDR1 SGHDT and CDR2 YYEEEE. The CDR3 sequence is CASSLVDWNTEAFF. For the CDR3, the DNA is TGTGCCAGCAGCTTGGTCGATTGGAACACTGAAGCTTTCTTT. The whole variable domain, filled in from reference TRBV5-6 and TRBJ1-1, reads DAGVTQSPTHLIKTRGQQVTLRCSPKSGHDTVSWYQQALGQGPQFIFQYYEEEERQRGNFPDRFSGHQFPNYSSELNVNALLLGDSALYLCASSLVDWNTEAFFGQGTRLTVV.

In this sample, this clone turned up once. The gene calls are TRBV5-3 and TRBJ2-1; D not certain. TRBV5-3 qualifies as an ORF whose function is uncertain. The CDR3 has 14 residues. Trimming took 0 bases from V and 8 from J, leaving 12 bases between them. CDR3 protein: CARSLGPRQHEQFF. CDR3 in DNA: TGTGCCAGAAGCTTGGGCCCCCGCCAACATGAGCAGTTCTTC.

This rearrangement joins TRBV5-6 to TRBJ2-3; 8 nucleotides align to TRBD1. The CDR3 spans 14 residues. Germline CDR1 SGHDT, CDR2 YYEEEE. Unmatched junction bases numbered 12, after V lost 8 bases and J lost 7 bases. The CDR3 reads CASHRDRSRYTQYF. The CDR3 coding sequence is TGTGCCAGTCACCGGGACAGGAGTAGGTATACGCAGTATTTT.

This clone occurred a few times. The chain combines TRBV29-1 with TRBJ1-2; D might be TRBD1 (5 bases). The CDR3 covers 11 residues. The V gene's germline CDR1 is SQVTM and CDR2 ANQGSEA. The V and J ends lost 5 bases and 5 bases respectively, with 9 bases between them. The CDR3 protein is CSVMTDYGYTF. CDR3 sequence (DNA): TGCAGCGTTATGACAGATTATGGCTACACCTTC.

V is TRBV27 and J is TRBJ2-1; D might be TRBD1 or TRBD2, each matching 5 bases. Trimming pared 5 bases from V and 7 bases from J, leaving 21 bases between. This CDR3 contains 16 residues. Germline assignment: CDR1 MNHEY and CDR2 SMNVEV (reference sequence). The CDR3: CASSAVTALSGNEQFF. In DNA, the CDR3 is TGTGCCAGCAGTGCGGTGACAGCTCTCTCGGGGAATGAGCAGTTCTTC.

This chain connects TRBV2 to TRBJ1-2; D call uncertain. The CDR3 runs 13 residues. Germline V gene data show CDR1 as SNHLY and CDR2 as FYNNEI. Trimming took 2 bases from V and 6 from J, leaving 10 bases between them. DNA of the CDR3: TGTGCCAGCAGTGAAATTTCGGGGAATGGCTACACCTTC. Protein sequence: CASSEISGNGYTF.

The chain links TRBV7-2 to TRBJ1-1, with 10 bases fitting TRBD1. V was pared by 3 bases and J by 5 bases, with 6 bases of the junction left unmatched. The CDR3 spans 15 residues. Germline values: CDR1 SGHTA, CDR2 FQGNSA. DNA of the CDR3: TGTGCCAGCAGCTTCTGGGGACAGGGGTCAACTGAAGCTTTCTTT. This codes for CASSFWGQGSTEAFF.

The chain has TRBV29-1 and TRBJ1-5; D not certain. In germline, CDR1 is SQVTM, CDR2 ANQGSEA. The CDR3 has 14 residues. Trimming took 5 bases from V and 2 from J, leaving 13 bases between them. CDR3 DNA: TGCAGCGTTCTAGTTGGGCGCGGCAATCAGCCCCAGCATTTT. Its protein product is CSVLVGRGNQPQHF.

As for this clone: A read error may account for a junction end that differs from germline. This specimen includes other DNA sequences encoding the same CDR3. The genes are TRBV15 and TRBJ1-5; no definite D call. Germline loops: CDR1 LNHNV, CDR2 YYDKDF (reference sequence). This CDR3 has 14 residues. The CDR3 sequence is CATSRGGGNQPQHF. Here the CDR3 DNA reads TGTGCCACCAGTAGAGGTGGTGGCAATCAGCCCCAGCATTTT. Full variable domain (remainder filled in from reference TRBV15 and TRBJ1-5): DAMVIQNPRYQVTQFGKPVTLSCSQTLNHNVMYWYQQKSSQAPKLLFHYYDKDFNNEADTPDNFQSRRPNTSFCFLDIRSPGLGDTAMYLCATSRGGGNQPQHFGDGTRLSIL.

This sequence joins TRBV7-8 and TRBJ1-4, with 8 bases identical to TRBD1. In germline, CDR1 is SGHVS, CDR2 FQNEAQ. V shed 1 base, J shed 8 bases, and the junction held 6 bases outside the gene matches. The CDR3 has 15 amino acids. The CDR3: CASSLGGAGGEKLFF. The CDR3, as DNA: TGTGCCAGCAGCTTAGGTGGGGCAGGGGGCGAAAAACTGTTTTTT.

The chain couples TRBV29-1 to TRBJ1-5; D not certain. CDR3 length equals 13 residues. Looked up from germline, CDR1 is SQVTM and CDR2 is ANQGSEA. V lost 1 base to trimming and J lost 10 bases, with 14 bases between them. The CDR3 sequence is CSVEAINTCPQHF. As DNA, the CDR3 is TGCAGCGTTGAAGCTATAAACACGTGTCCCCAGCATTTT.

The genes are TRBV5-4 and TRBJ2-5; possible D gene TRBD1, 5 bases. Trimming stripped 0 bases from V and 3 bases from J, with 9 bases between. Germline V lookup: CDR1 SGHNT, CDR2 YYREEE (reference sequence). The CDR3 sequence is 14 residues long. The CDR3 nucleotides are TGTGCCAGCAGCTTGGCCGTCAGGGAAGAGACCCAGTACTTC. Translated: CASSLAVREETQYF. Variable domain in full (rest from reference TRBV5-4 and TRBJ2-5): ETGVTQSPTHLIKTRGQQVTLRCSSQSGHNTVSWYQQALGQGPQFIFQYYREEENGRGNFPPRFSGLQFPNYSSELNVNALELDDSALYLCASSLAVREETQYFGPGTRLLVL.

This chain joins TRBV23-1 and TRBJ1-4; 7 nucleotides agree with TRBD1. TRBV23-1 is classed as an ORF, of uncertain function. Losses at the gene ends were 1 base for V and 6 bases for J; bases not matched to a gene: 14. The CDR3 runs 18 residues. DNA for the CDR3: TGCGCCAGCAGTCAATATGAGGTCGTGAGACAGGGACATGAAAAACTGTTTTTT. Translation: CASSQYEVVRQGHEKLFF.

This rearrangement joins TRBV3-1 (or the pseudogene TRBV3-2) to TRBJ2-7; D might be TRBD1 (5 bases). The CDR3 loop spans 15 amino acids. The V gene lost 0 bases and the J gene lost 1 base, with 10 bases spanning the gap. Germline V gene sequence: CDR1 LGHDT, CDR2 YNNKEL (reference sequence). In nucleotides, the CDR3 is TGTGCCAGCAGCCAAGAGGGGCTCCGGTCCTACGAGCAGTACTTC. Encoded protein: CASSQEGLRSYEQYF.

The J gene is TRBJ2-2, the V gene TRBV10-3; 7 bases line up with TRBD1. After removal of 2 bases from V and 7 bases from J, the junction contained 7 bases not matched to a gene. The CDR3 has 15 residues. Germline CDR1 ENHRY, CDR2 SYGVKD. The CDR3 spells CAISERQGDVGELFF. CDR3 nucleotides: TGTGCCATCAGTGAGAGACAGGGTGATGTCGGGGAGCTGTTTTTT.

Concerning this clone itself: One end of the junction is discordant with germline, which a read error may explain. The rearrangement uses TRBV19 and TRBJ1-5, with no clear D. Germline lookup yields CDR1 LNHDA and CDR2 SQIVND (reference sequence). The CDR3 is 12 amino acids. The CDR3 nucleotides are TGTGCCAGTAGTTCGACAAATCGGCCCCAGCATTTT. Its translation: CASSSTNRPQHF.

This clone appeared a few times. This rearrangement joins TRBV7-2 to TRBJ1-4; D unclear. V was trimmed by 5 bases and J by 6 bases, leaving 10 bases between them. The CDR3 has 13 amino acids. Germline CDR1 and CDR2: SGHTA and FQGNSA. In DNA, the CDR3 is TGTGCCAGCAGCCCAACCGCCTATGAAAAACTGTTTTTT. This sequence encodes CASSPTAYEKLFF.